Listed here are 26 T cell receptor beta chains from one sample, sequenced in a study of blood T cell repertoires in COVID-19. TCRdb's copy holds only in-frame clones and misses some; the assay was immunoSEQ multiplex PCR. The sample includes roughly 190,000 clones, approximately 79% of them seen just once. The sequenced sample was PBMCs or T cells enriched from blood (not recorded which). The receptors derive from a woman aged 55-70 years with acute COVID-19.

The V call is TRBV7-2, the J call TRBJ1-5; 7 bases line up with TRBD1. The CDR3 length is 17 residues. CDR1 is SGHTA, CDR2 FQGNSA, per germline. V shed 5 bases and J 2 bases; nucleotides not matched to a gene: 12. The CDR3 loop reads CASSPKKTGIGNQPQHF. The CDR3 nucleotides are TGTGCCAGCAGCCCCAAAAAGACAGGGATAGGCAATCAGCCCCAGCATTTT.

This chain joins TRBV18 and TRBJ1-5; maybe TRBD1 (5 bases). V lost 6 bases and J 0 bases, leaving 12 bases between the germline ends. This CDR3 has 15 amino acids. CDR1 KGHSH and CDR2 LQKENI come from the germline V gene. CDR3: CASSGALYSNQPQHF. In nucleotides, the CDR3 is TGTGCCAGCTCTGGGGCTCTCTATAGCAATCAGCCCCAGCATTTT.

This sequence joins TRBV6-5 and TRBJ1-2, with 7 bases that match TRBD1. CDR3 length: 15 residues. In germline, CDR1 is MNHEY, CDR2 SVGAGI. Germline trimming cut 0 bases from V and 4 bases from J; bases unmatched to any gene: 5. This CDR3 is CASSYSTAGGYGYTF. The CDR3 DNA is TGTGCCAGCAGTTACTCGACTGCAGGGGGCTATGGCTACACCTTC.

The count of this clone is one. The rearrangement joins TRBV5-5 to TRBJ2-1; 7 bases agree with TRBD1. The V segment lost 1 base and the J segment 10 bases; nucleotides outside the gene matches: 5. The CDR3 length is 13 residues. Germline V gene sequence: CDR1 SGHKS, CDR2 YYEKEE (reference sequence). CDR3 residues: CASSLKGAGEQFF. The CDR3 bases are TGTGCCAGCAGCTTGAAGGGGGCTGGGGAGCAGTTCTTC. The variable domain in full, with the rest retrieved from reference TRBV5-5 and TRBJ2-1, is DAGVTQSPTHLIKTRGQQVTLRCSPISGHKSVSWYQQVLGQGPQFIFQYYEKEERGRGNFPDRFSARQFPNYSSELNVNALLLGDSALYLCASSLKGAGEQFFGPGTRLTVL.

This chain joins TRBV5-6 and TRBJ2-2; 10 bases are a match to TRBD1. CDR1 SGHDT and CDR2 YYEEEE come from the germline V gene. V was clipped by 0 bases and J by 6 bases; unmatched bases: 5. The CDR3 is 16 residues long. The CDR3 bases are TGTGCCAGCAGCTTGGCCGGGACAGGGGTCTCCGGGGAGCTGTTTTTT. It encodes CASSLAGTGVSGELFF.

DNA of the CDR3: TGTGCCAGCATTCAGGGTTGGAGGACCCAGTACTTC. It is translated as CASIQGWRTQYF. The V gene is TRBV6-4, the J gene TRBJ2-5, with D perhaps matching TRBD1 (5 bases). The CDR3 is 12 residues long. Looked up from germline, CDR1 is MRHNA and CDR2 is SNTAGT. Trimming left V 7 bases short and J 7 bases short, with 13 bases between.

This chain links TRBV5-1 with TRBJ2-1, with a tentative D call TRBD1 (6 bases). The CDR3 loop spans 15 amino acids. Germline V gene sequence: CDR1 SGHRS, CDR2 YFSETQ. V lost 1 base, J lost 1 base, and 9 bases lay in between. The CDR3 DNA follows: TGCGCCAGCAGCTTGTCAAGGGGGTCCTACAATGAGCAGTTCTTC. Amino acid sequence: CASSLSRGSYNEQFF.

The CDR3 DNA reads TGTGCCAGCAGGTTTGGGAGGAGCCCGACTAATGAAAAACTGTTTTTT. This codes for CASRFGRSPTNEKLFF. The chain has TRBV7-9 and TRBJ1-4, with no clear D. Deletions cut 6 bases from V and 2 bases from J, with 16 bases between. The CDR3 loop spans 16 amino acids. The V gene's germline CDR1 is SEHNR and CDR2 FQNEAQ (reference sequence).

The chain recombines TRBV4-1 with TRBJ1-4; the match to TRBD1 covers 10 bases. Germline V lookup: CDR1 MGHRA, CDR2 YSYEKL. This CDR3 is 15 amino acids long. Trimming took 1 base from V and 8 from J; bases not matched to a gene: 4. DNA of the CDR3: TGCGCCAGCAGCCAAGGGACAGGGGGTCCAGAAAAACTGTTTTTT. Protein sequence: CASSQGTGGPEKLFF.

This chain links TRBV4-1 with TRBJ2-2; 10 bases line up with TRBD1. V lost 0 bases and J lost 1; bases outside the gene matches: 2. This CDR3 is 17 amino acids long. CDR1 and CDR2 (germline): MGHRA, YSYEKL. The CDR3 region has the DNA TGCGCCAGCAGCCAAGATAGGACAGGGGGGAACACCGGGGAGCTGTTTTTT. Translation gives CASSQDRTGGNTGELFF.

This chain joins TRBV15 and TRBJ1-3; D uncertain. Germline CDR1 is LNHNV and CDR2 is YYDKDF (reference sequence). The CDR3 is 16 residues long. The V gene lost 0 bases and the J gene lost 0 bases, with 9 bases spanning the gap. CDR3 nucleotide sequence: TGTGCCACCAGCAGAGATGCACTGCTCTCTGGAAACACCATATATTTT. It yields the protein CATSRDALLSGNTIYF. The full variable domain, with the rest looked up from reference TRBV15 and TRBJ1-3, is DAMVIQNPRYQVTQFGKPVTLSCSQTLNHNVMYWYQQKSSQAPKLLFHYYDKDFNNEADTPDNFQSRRPNTSFCFLDIRSPGLGDTAMYLCATSRDALLSGNTIYFGEGSWLTVV.

The V call is TRBV5-4, the J call TRBJ2-5; D may be TRBD1 (6 bases). The CDR3 has 13 residues. V lost 6 bases, J lost 1 base, and 10 bases lay in between. Per the germline V gene, CDR1 is SGHNT and CDR2 is YYREEE (reference sequence). CDR3 DNA: TGTGCCAGCAAACAGGGCCTCCAAGAGACCCAGTACTTC. Protein: CASKQGLQETQYF.

This clone showed up just a few times. The genes are TRBV6-5 and TRBJ1-6; no clear D. Deletions cut 1 base from V and 7 bases from J, with 11 bases between. The CDR3 length is 15 residues. Germline V gene data show CDR1 as MNHEY and CDR2 as SVGAGI. For the CDR3, the DNA is TGTGCCAGCAGTTACTTTTGGCCCCCGAATTCACCCCTCCACTTT. This translates into CASSYFWPPNSPLHF.

V usage is TRBV19 and J usage is TRBJ1-2, with 7 bases lining up with TRBD1. Unmatched junction bases numbered 11, after V lost 4 bases and J lost 3 bases. CDR1 is LNHDA and CDR2 is SQIVND in the germline V gene (reference sequence). The CDR3 totals 16 residues. The CDR3 region has the DNA TGTGCCAGTAGTACAGAACCGACAGGGTCAGACTATGGCTACACCTTC. Its protein is CASSTEPTGSDYGYTF.

The chain couples TRBV7-6 to TRBJ1-3; 7 bases match TRBD1. The CDR3 is 14 amino acids. With 3 bases clipped from V and 7 bases from J, the junction kept 6 bases outside the gene matches. Germline CDR1 and CDR2: SGHVS and FNYEAQ. The CDR3 spells CASSLQGGRNTIYF. Here the CDR3 DNA reads TGTGCCAGCAGCTTGCAGGGGGGTAGGAACACCATATATTTT.

The chain couples TRBV21-1 to TRBJ2-6; the listed D gene, TRBD1, was not tested against the DNA. TRBV21-1 is an annotated pseudogene. This CDR3 spans 19 amino acids. The CDR3 sequence: CASSKEWRTGVSGANVLTF. CDR3 DNA: TGTGCCAGCAGCAAAGAGTGGAGGACAGGGGTTTCTGGGGCCAACGTCCTGACTTTC.

This clone has a handful of counts. The chain links TRBV10-1 to TRBJ2-7, with 14 positions matching TRBD2. Germline CDR1 and CDR2: WNHNN and SYGVQD (reference sequence). The CDR3 consists of 16 residues. V lost 5 bases, J lost 2 bases, and 5 bases stayed unmatched. This CDR3 reads CASSPGTSGRPYEQYF. As DNA, the CDR3 is TGCGCCAGCAGTCCGGGGACTAGCGGGAGACCCTACGAGCAGTACTTC.

There are a few counts of this clone. For the CDR3, the DNA is TGCGCCAGCAGCTTTAAAGCGGGAGCTAGTAATGAGCAGTTCTTC. Encoded protein: CASSFKAGASNEQFF. The chain carries TRBV5-1 and TRBJ2-1; 8 bases align to TRBD2. This CDR3 has 15 amino acids. With 2 bases clipped from V and 7 bases from J, the junction kept 8 bases outside the gene matches. Germline V gene sequence: CDR1 SGHRS, CDR2 YFSETQ.

V usage is TRBV6-5 and J usage is TRBJ1-1; no clear D gene. Trimming took off 4 bases at V and 3 bases at J, with 18 bases between the two ends. Germline V gene sequence: CDR1 MNHEY, CDR2 SVGAGI. The CDR3 length is 16 residues. The CDR3 reads CASSSPRVSPYTEAFF. CDR3 DNA: TGTGCCAGCAGTTCCCCACGAGTCTCCCCTTACACTGAAGCTTTCTTT.

The chain employs TRBV19 and TRBJ1-1; possibly TRBD1 for D (5 bases). The CDR3 has 17 amino acids. Trimming removed 6 bases at V and 5 bases at J, with 25 bases between. The germline V gene encodes CDR1 LNHDA and CDR2 SQIVND (reference sequence). This CDR3 reads CASRLQGVASAETEAFF. CDR3 in DNA: TGTGCCAGTAGGCTCCAGGGTGTAGCCTCCGCAGAGACTGAAGCTTTCTTT. The variable domain in full, completed from reference TRBV19 and TRBJ1-1, reads DGGITQSPKYLFRKEGQNVTLSCEQNLNHDAMYWYRQDPGQGLRLIYYSQIVNDFQKGDIAEGYSVSREKKESFPLTVTSAQKNPTAFYLCASRLQGVASAETEAFFGQGTRLTVV.

The chain employs TRBV5-1 and TRBJ2-7; D is undetermined. This CDR3 is built from 13 residues. V gave up 0 bases and J gave up 3 bases, with 7 bases separating them. Germline CDR1 is SGHRS and CDR2 is YFSETQ. CDR3 in amino acids: CASSLDPGYEQYF. The CDR3 DNA reads TGCGCCAGCAGCTTGGATCCAGGCTACGAGCAGTACTTC.

The rearrangement links TRBV28 to TRBJ1-5; D gene uncertain. Germline V gene lookup returns CDR1 MDHEN and CDR2 SYDVKM. V was clipped by 9 bases and J by 2 bases, with 14 bases between them. The CDR3 length is 14 residues. CDR3 DNA: TGTGCCAGTCTCATCGCGGAACGCAATCAGCCCCAGCATTTT. This encodes CASLIAERNQPQHF.

This clone occurred once. The CDR3 spells CASSRKTGVYGYTF. Written as DNA, the CDR3 is TGTGCCAGCAGCCGTAAAACAGGGGTCTATGGCTACACCTTC. The chain joins TRBV5-4 to TRBJ1-2, with 7 bases aligning to TRBD1. J lost 4 bases, V lost 4 bases, and 7 bases had no gene match. Germline V gene lookup returns CDR1 SGHNT and CDR2 YYREEE (reference sequence). CDR3 length equals 14 residues.

This rearrangement joins TRBV9 to TRBJ2-3, with 7 positions matching TRBD2. CDR3 size: 17 residues. V was clipped by 3 bases and J by 0 bases; unmatched bases: 10. Germline values: CDR1 SGDLS, CDR2 YYNGEE. CDR3 nucleotide sequence: TGTGCCAGCAGCGGGGGAGGGCTAGCGAGTAGCACAGATACGCAGTATTTT. This encodes CASSGGGLASSTDTQYF.

Written as DNA, the CDR3 is TGTGCCAGCAGCCTACCGATGAACACTGAAGCTTTCTTT. This encodes CASSLPMNTEAFF. The chain joins TRBV7-9 to TRBJ1-1; D not resolved. From germline, CDR1 is SEHNR and CDR2 FQNEAQ (reference sequence). The CDR3 is made up of 13 amino acids. V was trimmed by 5 bases and J by 0 bases, leaving 7 bases between them.

The rearrangement joins TRBV28 to TRBJ1-1; perhaps TRBD1 as D (5 bases). Germline loops: CDR1 MDHEN, CDR2 SYDVKM. The V and J ends lost 6 bases and 0 bases respectively, with 14 bases between them. The CDR3 covers 15 residues. CDR3: CASSPAGGVNTEAFF. The CDR3 DNA sequence: TGTGCCAGCAGCCCAGCCGGGGGGGTGAACACTGAAGCTTTCTTT.